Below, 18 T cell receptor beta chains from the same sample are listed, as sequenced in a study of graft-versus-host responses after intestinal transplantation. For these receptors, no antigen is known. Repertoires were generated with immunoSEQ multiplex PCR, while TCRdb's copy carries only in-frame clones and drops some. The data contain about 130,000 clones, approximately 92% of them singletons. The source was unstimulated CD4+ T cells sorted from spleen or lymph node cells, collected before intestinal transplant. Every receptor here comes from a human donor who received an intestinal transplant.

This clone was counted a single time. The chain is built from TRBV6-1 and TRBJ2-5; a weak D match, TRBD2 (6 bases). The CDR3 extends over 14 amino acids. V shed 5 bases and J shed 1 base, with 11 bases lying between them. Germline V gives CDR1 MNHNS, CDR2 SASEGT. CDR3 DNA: TGTGCCAGCAGTTCCAGGGAGGCCCAAGAGACCCAGTACTTC. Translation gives CASSSREAQETQYF.

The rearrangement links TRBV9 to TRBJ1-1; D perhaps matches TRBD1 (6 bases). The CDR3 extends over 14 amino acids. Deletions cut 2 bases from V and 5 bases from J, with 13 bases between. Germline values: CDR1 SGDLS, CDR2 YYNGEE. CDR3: CASSVTGSGTEAFF. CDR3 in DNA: TGTGCCAGCAGCGTTACAGGGAGCGGGACTGAAGCTTTCTTT.

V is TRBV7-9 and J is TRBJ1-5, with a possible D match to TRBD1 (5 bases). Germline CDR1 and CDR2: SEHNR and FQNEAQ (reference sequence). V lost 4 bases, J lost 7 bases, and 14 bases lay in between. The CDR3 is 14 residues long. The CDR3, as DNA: TGTGCCAGCAGCTGGGCAGGGAATGGCCAGCCCCAGCATTTT. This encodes CASSWAGNGQPQHF.

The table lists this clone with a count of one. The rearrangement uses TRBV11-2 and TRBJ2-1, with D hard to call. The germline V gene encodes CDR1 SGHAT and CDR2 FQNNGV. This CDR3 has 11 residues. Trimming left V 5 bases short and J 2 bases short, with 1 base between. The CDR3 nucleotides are TGTGCCAGCAGCGCCTACAATGAGCAGTTCTTC. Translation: CASSAYNEQFF.

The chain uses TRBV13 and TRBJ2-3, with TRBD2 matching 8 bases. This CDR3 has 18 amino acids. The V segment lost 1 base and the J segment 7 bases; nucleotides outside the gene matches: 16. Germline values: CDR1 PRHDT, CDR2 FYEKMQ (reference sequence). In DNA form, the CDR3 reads TGTGCCAGCAGCTTAGTCGGATGGAGCGGGGGCCAAATGAATACGCAGTATTTT. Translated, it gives CASSLVGWSGGQMNTQYF.

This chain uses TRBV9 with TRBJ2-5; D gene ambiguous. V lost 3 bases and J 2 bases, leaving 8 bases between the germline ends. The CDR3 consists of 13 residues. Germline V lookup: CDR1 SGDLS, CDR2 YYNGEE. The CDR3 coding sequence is TGTGCCAGCAGCGGGGGTATTCAAGAGACCCAGTACTTC. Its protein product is CASSGGIQETQYF.

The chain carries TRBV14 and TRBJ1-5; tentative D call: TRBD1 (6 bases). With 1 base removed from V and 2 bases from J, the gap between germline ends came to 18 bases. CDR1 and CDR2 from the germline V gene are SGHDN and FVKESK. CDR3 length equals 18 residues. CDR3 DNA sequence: TGTGCCAGCAGCCAAGCTAGCCGGTTAAACAGGGGCAATCAGCCCCAGCATTTT. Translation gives CASSQASRLNRGNQPQHF.

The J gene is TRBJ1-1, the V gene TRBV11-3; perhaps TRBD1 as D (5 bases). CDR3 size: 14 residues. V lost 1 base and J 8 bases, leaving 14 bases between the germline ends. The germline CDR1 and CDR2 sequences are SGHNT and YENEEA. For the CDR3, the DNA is TGTGCCAGCAGCTTAGCTGTGGGGACGGTCGAAGCTTTCTTT. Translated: CASSLAVGTVEAFF.

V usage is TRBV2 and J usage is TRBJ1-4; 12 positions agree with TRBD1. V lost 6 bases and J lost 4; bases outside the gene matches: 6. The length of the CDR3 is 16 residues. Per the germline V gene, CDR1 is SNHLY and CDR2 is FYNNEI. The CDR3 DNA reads TGTGCCAGCAGGGGGGACAGGGGGCTGGTTAATGAAAAACTGTTTTTT. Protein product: CASRGDRGLVNEKLFF.

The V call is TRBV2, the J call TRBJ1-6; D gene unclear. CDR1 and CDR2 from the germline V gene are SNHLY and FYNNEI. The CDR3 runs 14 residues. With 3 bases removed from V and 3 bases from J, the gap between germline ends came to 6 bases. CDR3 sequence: CASSDWDYNSPLHF. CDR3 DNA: TGTGCCAGCAGTGATTGGGACTATAATTCACCCCTCCACTTT.

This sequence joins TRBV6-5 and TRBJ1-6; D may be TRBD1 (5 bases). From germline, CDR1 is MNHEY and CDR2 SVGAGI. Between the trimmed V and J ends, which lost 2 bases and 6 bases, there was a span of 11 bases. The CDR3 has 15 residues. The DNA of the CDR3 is TGTGCCAGCAGTTACGACGGGACGGTTAATTCACCCCTCCACTTT. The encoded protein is CASSYDGTVNSPLHF.

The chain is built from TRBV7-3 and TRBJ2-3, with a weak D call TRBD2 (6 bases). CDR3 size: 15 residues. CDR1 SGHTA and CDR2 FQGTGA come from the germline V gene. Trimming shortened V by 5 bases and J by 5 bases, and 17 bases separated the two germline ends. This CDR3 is CASSPQGLLGDTQYF. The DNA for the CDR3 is TGTGCCAGCAGCCCGCAGGGACTTTTGGGAGATACGCAGTATTTT.

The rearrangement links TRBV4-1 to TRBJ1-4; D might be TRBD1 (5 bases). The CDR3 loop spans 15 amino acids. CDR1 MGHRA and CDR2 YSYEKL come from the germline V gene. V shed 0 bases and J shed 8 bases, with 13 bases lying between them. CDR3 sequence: CASSQDAQGGEKLFF. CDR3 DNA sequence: TGCGCCAGCAGCCAAGATGCCCAGGGTGGCGAAAAACTGTTTTTT.

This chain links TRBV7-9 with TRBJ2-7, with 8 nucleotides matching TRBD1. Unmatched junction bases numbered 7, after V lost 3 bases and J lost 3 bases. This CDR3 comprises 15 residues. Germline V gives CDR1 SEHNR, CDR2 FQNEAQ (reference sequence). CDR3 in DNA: TGTGCCAGCAGCTTCGGCGGACAGGGATTCTACGAGCAGTACTTC. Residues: CASSFGGQGFYEQYF. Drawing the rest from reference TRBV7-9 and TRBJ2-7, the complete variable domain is DTGVSQNPRHKITKRGQNVTFRCDPISEHNRLYWYRQTLGQGPEFLTYFQNEAQLEKSRLLSDRFSAERPKGSFSTLEIQRTEQGDSAMYLCASSFGGQGFYEQYFGPGTRLTVT.

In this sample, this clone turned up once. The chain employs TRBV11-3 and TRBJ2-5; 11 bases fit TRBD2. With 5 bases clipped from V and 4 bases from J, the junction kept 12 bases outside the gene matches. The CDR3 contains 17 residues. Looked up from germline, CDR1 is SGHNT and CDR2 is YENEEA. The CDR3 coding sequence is TGTGCCAGCAGCATACTCGATCATAGCGGGGGGGTAGAGACCCAGTACTTC. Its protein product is CASSILDHSGGVETQYF.

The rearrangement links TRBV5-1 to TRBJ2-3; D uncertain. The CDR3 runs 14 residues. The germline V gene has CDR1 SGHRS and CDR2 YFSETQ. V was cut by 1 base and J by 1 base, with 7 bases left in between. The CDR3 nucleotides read TGCGCCAGCAGCTTGTTTGACCGCACAGATACGCAGTATTTT. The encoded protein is CASSLFDRTDTQYF. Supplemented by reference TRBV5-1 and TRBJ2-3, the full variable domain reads KAGVTQTPRYLIKTRGQQVTLSCSPISGHRSVSWYQQTPGQGLQFLFEYFSETQRNKGNFPGRFSGRQFSNSRSEMNVSTLELGDSALYLCASSLFDRTDTQYFGPGTRLTVL.

The CDR3 DNA follows: TGTGCCAGCAGCCAAGCATGGGAGCACACTGAAGCTTTCTTT. Translating gives CASSQAWEHTEAFF. V gene TRBV4-2 combines with J gene TRBJ1-1; D gene unclear. Trimming shortened V by 1 base and J by 3 bases, and 9 bases separated the two germline ends. The V gene's germline CDR1 is LGHNA and CDR2 YNFKEQ. This CDR3 region has 14 residues.

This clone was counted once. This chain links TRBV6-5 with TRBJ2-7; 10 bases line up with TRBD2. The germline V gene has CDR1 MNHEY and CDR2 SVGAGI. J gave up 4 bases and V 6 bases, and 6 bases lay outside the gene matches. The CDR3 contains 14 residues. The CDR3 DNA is TGTGCCAGCAGAACGGGACTAGCGATTTACGAGCAGTACTTC. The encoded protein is CASRTGLAIYEQYF.